This T cell receptor beta chain was obtained from a study of T cell responses to AZD1222 COVID-19 vaccine (TCRdb year 2021). About the study as a whole: AZD1222 recipients given second doses at about 4 weeks or at about 12 weeks were pooled, since spike-specific TCR depth and breadth were not found to differ between the two schedules. TCR sequencing covered roughly 230 trial participants: about 210 given two doses of AZD1222 and around 25 given two doses of MenACWY control vaccine. Trial participants were enrolled by age into subgroups of 18-55, 56-69 and 70-plus years, and around 140, 26 and 57 TCR-sequenced participants, respectively, were included in these subgroups. Points the paper makes about the study in general: Epitopes outside the regions mutated in the B.1.351 and B.1.1.7 variants were reportedly recognized by nearly half of the unique spike-specific TCRs. Conclusions about previously exposed vaccinees are limited, since just six AZD1222 recipients were seropositive for SARS-CoV-2 at baseline. After two AZD1222 doses, both the breadth and the depth of spike-specific TCRs were significantly higher than at day 0 and than in MenACWY recipients. Because no samples from the day 14 peak response were available, repertoires could be characterized only after the peak T cell response. Participants were mostly white British and included more females than males, and it was suggested by the authors that clonal diversity may have been underestimated. CD4 TCRs associated with the vaccine covered the entire spike protein, and the dominant responses were in regions 160-218 and 743-854. The 56-69-year group was small, and its depth increase did not reach significance, likely because of low power.

The CDR3 regions of human TCRbeta chains were analyzed by immunosequencing. The paper's data handling went like this. Repertoire TCRs were checked for matches against a reference library of SARS-CoV-2-specific TCRs that had been generated using the MIRA antigen-specificity platform. Breadth meant the fraction of unique TCRs that were SARS-CoV-2-associated, whereas depth meant the fraction of total T cells that were SARS-CoV-2-associated. Each spike-specific TCR was assigned to its reactive spike region and to a CD4 or CD8 class using the MIRA data. Log10-transformed breadth and depth values were compared by one-way ANOVA with Sidak's multiple comparisons tests. The table comes from immuneACCESS by way of TCRdb, which keeps in-frame sequences with V and J called. Part of the clones is missing from these tables; in studies checked, under half for an unresolved V gene and the rest for unknown reasons. From that table come the V and J calls and clone size; the DNA was used to work out D and trimming. The sample table contains 90,000 to 120,000 clones; only one count was recorded for about 87% of them. The ten largest clones capture under 4% of the sample.

The label giving this sample's time point can be read as: baseline before first vaccination. Vaccinee samples came from UK trials COV001 and COV002, including a single-blind randomized controlled phase 2/3 trial of AZD1222 (ChAdOx1 nCoV-19) in healthy adults. For TCRbeta chain sequencing, PBMC samples from trial participants were taken at day 0 and at day 28 after the second dose. On this clone: Its antigen remains undetermined. No base-level quality is on record; no much larger clone is a single base apart.

This sequence originates from an adult in good health. The material sequenced was peripheral blood, taken on day 0 of AZD1222 vaccination.

At the DNA level, the sequence is TGTGCCAGCAGAGGTGACAGGGGCCAGGCGGGCGAGCAGTACTTC. Its translation is CASRGDRGQAGEQYF. The chain uses TRBV5-4 and TRBJ2-7; a stretch of 8 junction bases matches TRBD1. For this chain, trimming is 5 bases at the V end and 6 bases at the J end, and the number of junction bases without a gene match is 13. There are 15 amino acids in the CDR3, from cysteine to phenylalanine inclusive. Only CDR3 DNA is held: 45 bases, read in frame from base 1. The germline V gene (reference sequence) sets CDR1 to SGHNT and CDR2 to YYREEE.